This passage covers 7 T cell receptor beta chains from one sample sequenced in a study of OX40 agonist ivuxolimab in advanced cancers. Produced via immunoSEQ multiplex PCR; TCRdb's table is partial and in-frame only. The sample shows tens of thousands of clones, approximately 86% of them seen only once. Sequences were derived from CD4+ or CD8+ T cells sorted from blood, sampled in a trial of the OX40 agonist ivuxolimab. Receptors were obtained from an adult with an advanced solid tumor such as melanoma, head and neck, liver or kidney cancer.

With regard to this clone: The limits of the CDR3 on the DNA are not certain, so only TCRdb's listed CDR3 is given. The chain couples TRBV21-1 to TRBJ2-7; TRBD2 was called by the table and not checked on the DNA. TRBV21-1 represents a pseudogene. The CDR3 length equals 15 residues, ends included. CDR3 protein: CASSFGSGSKHEQYF.

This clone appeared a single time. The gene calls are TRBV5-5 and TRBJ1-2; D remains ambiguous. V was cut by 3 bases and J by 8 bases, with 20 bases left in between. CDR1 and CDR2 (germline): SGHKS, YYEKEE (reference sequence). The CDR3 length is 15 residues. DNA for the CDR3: TGTGCCAGCAGCTACGCCGCCTCTGGAGGGCGAGGCTACACCTTC. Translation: CASSYAASGGRGYTF.

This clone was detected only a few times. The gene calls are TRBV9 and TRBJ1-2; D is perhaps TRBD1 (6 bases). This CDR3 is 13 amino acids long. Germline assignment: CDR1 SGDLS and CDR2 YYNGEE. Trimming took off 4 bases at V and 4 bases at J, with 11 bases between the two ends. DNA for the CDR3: TGTGCCAGCAGCCCACAGGGCCCCTATGGCTACACCTTC. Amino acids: CASSPQGPYGYTF.

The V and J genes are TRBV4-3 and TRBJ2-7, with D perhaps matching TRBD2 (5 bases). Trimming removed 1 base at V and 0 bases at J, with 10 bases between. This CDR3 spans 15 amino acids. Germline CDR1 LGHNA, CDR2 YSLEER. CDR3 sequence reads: CASSQADSNSYEQYF. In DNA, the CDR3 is TGCGCCAGCAGCCAAGCGGACTCGAACTCCTACGAGCAGTACTTC.

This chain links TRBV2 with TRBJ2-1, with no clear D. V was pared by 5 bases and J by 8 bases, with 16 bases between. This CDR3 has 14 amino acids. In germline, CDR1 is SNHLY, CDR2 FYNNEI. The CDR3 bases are TGTGCCAGCAGTCAAGTGGACCTCCCGGATGAGCAGTTCTTC. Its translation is CASSQVDLPDEQFF.

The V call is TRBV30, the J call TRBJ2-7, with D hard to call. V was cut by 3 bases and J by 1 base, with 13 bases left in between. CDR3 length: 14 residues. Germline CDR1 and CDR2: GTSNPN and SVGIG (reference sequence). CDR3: CAWSPWFRSYEQYF. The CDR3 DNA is TGTGCCTGGAGCCCCTGGTTTAGGTCCTACGAGCAGTACTTC.

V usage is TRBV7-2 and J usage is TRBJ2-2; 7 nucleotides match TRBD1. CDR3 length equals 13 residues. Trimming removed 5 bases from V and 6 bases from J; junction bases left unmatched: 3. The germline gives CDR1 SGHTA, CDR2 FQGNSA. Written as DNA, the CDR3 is TGTGCCAGCAGCGACAGGGTGGCCGGGGAGCTGTTTTTT. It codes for CASSDRVAGELFF.